These 21 T cell receptor beta chains were sequenced from one sample in a study of radiotherapy plus CTLA-4 blockade in lung cancer. Sequencing was performed with immunoSEQ multiplex PCR; in TCRdb, only in-frame clones are kept and a portion is missing. The sample holds 100,000 to 150,000 clones; roughly 74% are singletons and the top ten take approximately 5.2%. The source material was peripheral blood, sampled from a patient treated with radiotherapy plus ipilimumab. The receptors come from a human donor with non-small cell lung cancer who had a partial response to radiotherapy plus ipilimumab.

This clone was detected only once. The J gene is TRBJ2-7, the V gene TRBV2; tentative D call: TRBD1 (6 bases). CDR3 length: 15 amino acids. V lost 2 bases and J 4 bases, leaving 15 bases between the germline ends. Germline values: CDR1 SNHLY, CDR2 FYNNEI. In DNA form, the CDR3 reads TGTGCCAGCAGTGAATTAGCAACAGGGCGGTACGAGCAGTACGTC. This gives the protein CASSELATGRYEQYV.

The chain is built from TRBV30 and TRBJ2-4, with 7 bases that match TRBD2. V lost 1 base, J lost 2 bases, and 5 bases stayed unmatched. The CDR3 runs to 15 residues. The V gene's germline CDR1 is GTSNPN and CDR2 SVGIG (reference sequence). CDR3 region: CAWSGTRNTKNIQYF. Written as DNA, the CDR3 is TGTGCCTGGAGTGGGACTAGAAATACCAAAAACATTCAGTACTTC.

The rearrangement joins TRBV7-9 to TRBJ2-3; TRBD2 agrees at 16 bases. J was trimmed by 1 base and V by 5 bases; bases with no gene match: 9. Germline values: CDR1 SEHNR, CDR2 FQNEAQ (reference sequence). This CDR3 contains 19 residues. For the CDR3, the DNA is TGTGCCAGCAGCCGGTCGGGACTAGCGGGAGGGCCTGGCACAGATACGCAGTATTTT. Protein product: CASSRSGLAGGPGTDTQYF.

The CDR3 loop is CASSSGQGSNQPQHF. In DNA form, the CDR3 reads TGTGCCAGCAGCTCGGGACAGGGAAGCAATCAGCCCCAGCATTTT. The chain employs TRBV7-9 and TRBJ1-5; 9 positions match TRBD1. The germline V gene has CDR1 SEHNR and CDR2 FQNEAQ (reference sequence). This CDR3 comprises 15 residues. After removal of 4 bases from V and 1 base from J, the junction contained 2 bases not matched to a gene.

The chain links TRBV29-1 to TRBJ1-2, with 10 bases that match TRBD1. The CDR3 has 16 residues. From germline, CDR1 is SQVTM and CDR2 ANQGSEA. Trimming removed 6 bases from V and 4 bases from J; junction bases left unmatched: 14. The CDR3 DNA reads TGCAGCGTCGAGAGGGGACAGGGGACTTCGACCTATGGCTACACCTTC. Its translation: CSVERGQGTSTYGYTF.

This chain joins TRBV5-8 and TRBJ2-1; D not certain. This CDR3 has 16 amino acids. V lost 0 bases, J lost 0 bases, and 10 bases lay in between. Germline V CDR1 and CDR2: SGHTS, YDEGEE. Here the CDR3 DNA reads TGTGCCAGCAGCTTGGGTGTCGAGAGCTCCTACAATGAGCAGTTCTTC. This gives the protein CASSLGVESSYNEQFF.

The rearrangement joins TRBV30 to TRBJ2-3; 12 nucleotides line up with TRBD1. J lost 8 bases, V lost 2 bases, and 8 bases had no gene match. In germline, CDR1 is GTSNPN, CDR2 SVGIG (reference sequence). This CDR3 contains 15 residues. Here the CDR3 DNA reads TGTGCCTGGAGTCGGGACAGGGGGCGAGGTGGTACGCAGTATTTT. Amino acid sequence: CAWSRDRGRGGTQYF.

The chain joins TRBV27 to TRBJ2-7; a possible D gene is TRBD1 (6 bases). The V end was cut by 3 bases, the J end by 0 bases, with 12 bases between. Germline-derived CDR1 and CDR2 are MNHEY and SMNVEV (reference sequence). This CDR3 contains 15 residues. Here the CDR3 reads CASSFGTPPSYEQYF. The CDR3 DNA sequence: TGTGCCAGCAGTTTCGGGACACCACCCTCCTACGAGCAGTACTTC.

Turning to this clone: Compared with germline, one end of the junction differs, possibly owing to a read error. This chain joins TRBV5-1 and TRBJ2-1; possibly TRBD1 for D (6 bases). The length of the CDR3 is 13 residues. The germline V gene encodes CDR1 SGHRS and CDR2 YFSETQ. CDR3 region: CASRTGSSGEQVF. The CDR3 DNA follows: TGTGCCAGCAGAACAGGGTCTTCTGGAGAACAGGTCTTC. The variable domain in full, with the rest retrieved from reference TRBV5-1 and TRBJ2-1, is KAGVTQTPRYLIKTRGQQVTLSCSPISGHRSVSWYQQTPGQGLQFLFEYFSETQRNKGNFPGRFSGRQFSNSRSEMNVSTLELGDSALYLCASRTGSSGEQVFGPGTRLTVL.

This sequence joins TRBV7-2 and TRBJ2-1; 8 bases match TRBD1. The J segment lost 7 bases and the V segment lost 1 base, leaving 6 bases of the junction unmatched. Germline V gives CDR1 SGHTA, CDR2 FQGNSA. The CDR3 covers 15 residues. The CDR3 bases are TGTGCCAGCAGCTTAGTGGCAGGGGGCAGGAATGAGCAGTTCTTC. It encodes CASSLVAGGRNEQFF.

In this sample, this clone turned up once. This chain links TRBV5-5 with TRBJ2-7; D is unclear. The CDR3 has 14 amino acids. Trimming left V 1 base short and J 4 bases short, with 12 bases between. The germline gives CDR1 SGHKS, CDR2 YYEKEE (reference sequence). The CDR3 DNA reads TGTGCCAGCAGCTTGAACGGAGTGCTTTACGAGCAGTACGTC. Protein sequence: CASSLNGVLYEQYV.

The chain is built from TRBV28 and TRBJ2-5; 8 nucleotides match TRBD1. The germline V gene encodes CDR1 MDHEN and CDR2 SYDVKM. This CDR3 region has 13 residues. V was clipped by 6 bases and J by 6 bases; unmatched bases: 6. The CDR3 nucleotides read TGTGCCAGCAGGGAACAGGGGGTTAAGACCCAGTACTTC. Translation gives CASREQGVKTQYF.

V and J are TRBV10-1 and TRBJ2-7, with 9 bases aligning to TRBD2. Germline trimming cut 6 bases from V and 6 bases from J; bases unmatched to any gene: 12. This CDR3 region has 15 residues. Germline CDR1 and CDR2: WNHNN and SYGVQD (reference sequence). The DNA of the CDR3 is TGCGCCAGCAGCCCCCGTCCGGGCGGGAGGGCCGAGCAGTACTTC. Translated, it gives CASSPRPGGRAEQYF.

This chain links TRBV7-3 with TRBJ2-2, with a weak D call TRBD2 (6 bases). CDR1 is SGHTA, CDR2 FQGTGA, per germline. Deletions cut 7 bases from V and 13 bases from J, with 13 bases between. The CDR3 is made up of 11 amino acids. The CDR3: CASTSGTRLFF. The CDR3 nucleotides read TGTGCCAGCACCTCCGGGACTCGGCTGTTTTTT.

J is TRBJ2-7 and V is TRBV21-1; the DNA was not compared with TRBD2, the D call given in the table. TRBV21-1 is noted as a pseudogene. The CDR3 extends over 17 amino acids. The CDR3 protein is CASSKVVSSGISYEQYF. The CDR3 DNA follows: TGTGCCAGCAGCAAAGTCGTATCTAGCGGGATATCCTACGAGCAGTACTTC.

In this sample, this clone turned up a few times. V and J are TRBV5-4 and TRBJ2-7, with 11 bases aligning to TRBD1. Trimming cost V 3 bases and J 2 bases; bases outside gene matches: 4. CDR3 length: 15 amino acids. Per germline, CDR1 SGHNT and CDR2 YYREEE (reference sequence). The CDR3 nucleotides read TGTGCCAGCAGCTCTCCGGGACAGGGGGCCTACGAGCAGTACTTC. Protein: CASSSPGQGAYEQYF.

The rearrangement uses TRBV28 and TRBJ1-2; D is ambiguous. This CDR3 has 12 amino acids. Deletions cut 7 bases from V and 4 bases from J, with 10 bases between. The V gene's germline CDR1 is MDHEN and CDR2 SYDVKM. CDR3 in DNA: TGTGCCAGCAATTTGAACACCTATGGCTACACCTTC. This sequence encodes CASNLNTYGYTF.

The V and J genes are TRBV5-5 and TRBJ2-1; D perhaps matches TRBD1 (5 bases). Per the germline V gene, CDR1 is SGHKS and CDR2 is YYEKEE (reference sequence). This CDR3 spans 15 amino acids. Between the trimmed V and J ends, which lost 4 bases and 4 bases, there was a span of 15 bases. CDR3 in DNA: TGTGCCAGCAGCCCTCCAGCTGGGGCATACAATGAGCAGTTCTTC. The encoded protein is CASSPPAGAYNEQFF.

For this clone: One end of the junction does not line up with germline, which may come from a read error. The chain carries TRBV18 and TRBJ2-5, with a weak D call TRBD1 (6 bases). The J call may be incorrect, as the DNA end agrees better with TRBJ2-7. The CDR3 totals 14 residues. Looked up from germline, CDR1 is KGHSH and CDR2 is LQKENI. CDR3 protein: CATSQAGTTYEQYF. In DNA form, the CDR3 reads TGTGCCACCTCACAAGCCGGGACAACCTACGAGCAGTACTTC.

V gene TRBV6-5 combines with J gene TRBJ1-3; 8 positions agree with TRBD1. CDR3 size: 14 residues. Germline-derived CDR1 and CDR2 are MNHEY and SVGAGI. V lost 8 bases and J lost 3; bases outside the gene matches: 6. CDR3 in DNA: TGTGCCAGCCGTCCGGACAGGGTTGGAAACACCATATATTTT. This encodes CASRPDRVGNTIYF.

This clone was observed a few times. This chain connects TRBV27 to TRBJ2-3, with D possibly TRBD2 on 5 matching bases. The CDR3 has 16 residues. Germline assignment: CDR1 MNHEY and CDR2 SMNVEV (reference sequence). V dropped 8 bases and J dropped 3 bases, with 21 bases sitting between them. The CDR3 DNA follows: TGTGCCAGCCTACGAGATCTTGTTATAGCGACAGATACGCAGTATTTT. This translates into CASLRDLVIATDTQYF.